The TCR beta chain described here comes from a study of T cell responses to AZD1222 COVID-19 vaccine. Study outcomes and limitations: At study baseline, merely over 5 AZD1222 recipients were seropositive. Most donors were white British, females outnumbered males, and clonal diversity was possibly underestimated.

Here immunoSEQ multiplex PCR was the method, and the copy in TCRdb shows in-frame clones only, minus some. The repertoire holds 100,000 to 150,000 clones, with 70% to 90% as singletons. Germline V gene data show CDR1 as SGHNT and CDR2 as YYREEE (reference sequence). This CDR3 spans 13 amino acids. Trimming took off 0 bases at V and 6 bases at J, with 9 bases between the two ends. Comment on this clone: What it recognizes is unknown.

This clonotype was obtained from an adult in good health. V is TRBV5-4 and J is TRBJ1-2, with no clear D. The material was peripheral blood, obtained on day 0 of AZD1222 vaccination. The CDR3, as DNA: TGTGCCAGCAGCTTGGTCTTGAGGAATGGCTACACCTTC. Amino acids: CASSLVLRNGYTF.